This T cell receptor beta chain was obtained from a study of T cells in Graves' hyperthyroidism and ophthalmopathy. Study at large: Sampling of peripheral blood happened at initial diagnosis, prior to any treatment.

General study findings and limits: Blood also showed most of the thyroid clonotypes that were expanded above 0.001.

This CDR3 is 15 amino acids long. V shed 3 bases and J shed 8 bases, with 16 bases lying between them. In germline, CDR1 is LGHNA, CDR2 YSLEER. What was amplified from RNA transcripts were TCR beta CDR3 regions. The primer set for the first-round RT-PCR of the TCR CDR3 was HTBI. A single record per CDR3 protein comes from TCRdb applying MiXCR to the multiplex PCR reads. The data contain about 530,000 distinct CDR3 sequences, approximately 17% of them seen just once; the ten biggest clones take up 15% to 20%. This clonotype occurred a few times. No antigen is known for it. Source material: blood. The chain has TRBV4-3 and TRBJ1-4; D gene uncertain. The sequence came from a woman between 18 and 30 years old with Graves' ophthalmopathy. Written as DNA, the CDR3 is TGCGCCAGCAGCCAGAGTGAGGCCCATAGCGAAAAACTGTTTTTT. Translating gives CASSQSEAHSEKLFF.